This TCR beta chain was identified in a study of blood T cell repertoires in COVID-19. Across the study: Sites across the United States, Italy and Spain contributed samples from acute and convalescent COVID-19. T cells, B-cell-depleted T cells, or PBMCs supplied cDNA or gDNA.

The trim removed 6 bases at V and 4 bases at J, leaving 12 bases unmatched. Looked up from germline, CDR1 is LNHDA and CDR2 is SQIVND (reference sequence). The CDR3 has 16 amino acids. Original processing methods: Nucleated cell counts were estimated from reference gene primer amplification. Method: immunoSEQ multiplex PCR; TCRdb's copy keeps in-frame clones and lacks some. V and J calls and clone size are as listed in that table; D and trimming were resolved from the DNA. The sample lists around 70,000 clones, about nine tenths occurring once. V is TRBV19 and J is TRBJ2-1, with TRBD2 identical over 7 bases. The receptor comes from a man aged 25 to 40 with acute or convalescent COVID-19. Specimen: peripheral blood. The CDR3, as DNA: TGTGCCAGTAGCCTATTCAGCGGGGAGGTTTACAATGAGCAGTTCTTC. This codes for CASSLFSGEVYNEQFF.